The sequence of this T cell receptor beta chain was determined in a study of blood T cell repertoires in COVID-19. For the study at large: Collection of acute and convalescent COVID-19 samples took place in the United States, Italy and Spain.

Exposed participants encountered a COVID-19 case during the 2 weeks preceding study entry. Authors' processing steps: By means of reference gene primer amplification, nucleated cell counts were estimated. Sequenced by immunoSEQ multiplex PCR; TCRdb stores in-frame clones only, minus some. Clonal size and the V and J genes are those of that table, whereas D and trimming came from the DNA. Of fewer than 350,000 clones listed, about 85% are singletons. V shed 5 bases and J 3 bases; nucleotides not matched to a gene: 15. Germline values: CDR1 SGHTA, CDR2 FQGTGA. The CDR3 has 19 amino acids. The chain is built from TRBV7-3 and TRBJ2-1; 11 bases fit TRBD2. This clonotype originated in a woman younger than 45 who had been exposed to COVID-19. Material: PBMCs or T cells enriched from blood (not recorded which). Here the CDR3 DNA reads TGTGCCAGCAGCCTATTTGGACTAGCGGGTCAAAGAGACTACAATGAGCAGTTCTTC. Encoded protein: CASSLFGLAGQRDYNEQFF. The whole variable domain, filled in from reference TRBV7-3 and TRBJ2-1, reads GAGVSQTPSNKVTEKGKYVELRCDPISGHTALYWYRQSLGQGPEFLIYFQGTGAADDSGLPNDRFFAVRPEGSVSTLKIQRTERGDSAVYLCASSLFGLAGQRDYNEQFFGPGTRLTVL.